The present T cell receptor (beta chain) was sequenced within a study of control samples from healthy donors and cancer patients. Using immunoSEQ multiplex PCR, the repertoire was profiled, and TCRdb retains in-frame clones only, with some absent. The sample consists of 95,000 to 150,000 clones, more than 80% of them appearing once. The CDR3 spans 14 residues. The V and J ends lost 9 bases and 2 bases respectively, with 16 bases between them. Germline values: CDR1 LNHDA, CDR2 SQIVND (reference sequence). The sequencing sample was made of blood. The chain joins TRBV19 to TRBJ2-5, with D uncertain. The TCR sequence derives from a man aged 50 to 59 in good health. CDR3 sequence reads: CASARDHKQETQYF. The CDR3 DNA reads TGTGCCAGCGCGCGTGACCATAAACAAGAGACCCAGTACTTC.